The 32 T cell receptor beta chains given below trace back to one sample, sequenced in a study of T cell responses to AZD1222 COVID-19 vaccine. Method: immunoSEQ multiplex PCR; TCRdb's copy keeps in-frame clones and lacks some. The sample lists 85,000 to 95,000 clones; approximately 91% were seen once. Specimen: peripheral blood, collected 28 days after the second AZD1222 dose. The receptors come from an adult who received the AZD1222 COVID-19 vaccine.

This clone showed up just a few times. The J gene is TRBJ1-2, the V gene TRBV4-2, with unresolved D. In germline, CDR1 is LGHNA, CDR2 YNFKEQ. V was trimmed by 5 bases and J by 4 bases, leaving 8 bases between them. This CDR3 spans 12 amino acids. The CDR3 DNA is TGTGCCAGCAGCGACGGGAGCTATGGCTACACCTTC. This sequence encodes CASSDGSYGYTF.

This rearrangement joins TRBV13 to TRBJ2-1, with D possibly being TRBD1 or TRBD2 (6 bases each). This CDR3 region has 15 residues. Germline values: CDR1 PRHDT, CDR2 FYEKMQ (reference sequence). Between the trimmed V and J ends, which lost 3 bases and 7 bases, there was a span of 16 bases. CDR3 sequence: CASSFEGGPRNEQFF. The CDR3 DNA reads TGTGCCAGCAGCTTTGAGGGGGGCCCCCGGAATGAGCAGTTCTTC.

For the CDR3, the DNA is TGTGCCAGCAGCTTAGCGCAGGGGGTACGGAACACCATATATTTT. Translation gives CASSLAQGVRNTIYF. J is TRBJ1-3 and V is TRBV11-1, with 7 bases that match TRBD1. In germline, CDR1 is SGHAT, CDR2 FQDESV (reference sequence). The CDR3 is 15 amino acids. Germline trimming cut 0 bases from V and 7 bases from J; bases unmatched to any gene: 6.

This clone was seen only once. The chain links TRBV2 to TRBJ1-1, with 9 bases matching TRBD1. The V and J ends lost 6 bases and 0 bases, in that order; junction bases with no gene match: 11. Germline values: CDR1 SNHLY, CDR2 FYNNEI. This CDR3 is 17 amino acids long. In nucleotides, the CDR3 is TGTGCCAGCAGAGGCCGGGACAGGGCGATTATGAACACTGAAGCTTTCTTT. This codes for CASRGRDRAIMNTEAFF. Using reference TRBV2 and TRBJ1-1 for the parts outside the CDR3, the full variable domain is EPEVTQTPSHQVTQMGQEVILRCVPISNHLYFYWYRQILGQKVEFLVSFYNNEISEKSEIFDDQFSVERPDGSNFTLKIRSTKLEDSAMYFCASRGRDRAIMNTEAFFGQGTRLTVV.

The chain uses TRBV4-2 and TRBJ1-2; TRBD1 matches at 8 bases. Germline values: CDR1 LGHNA, CDR2 YNFKEQ. J gave up 6 bases and V 6 bases, and 3 bases lay outside the gene matches. The CDR3 spans 12 residues. CDR3 protein: CASRQGDHGYTF. The CDR3 DNA reads TGTGCCAGCAGACAGGGGGACCATGGCTACACCTTC.

CDR3 DNA sequence: TGTGCCAGCAGTGAAGTCGTCGGGGGCACTGAAGCTTTCTTT. It yields the protein CASSEVVGGTEAFF. This chain connects TRBV2 to TRBJ1-1; possibly TRBD1 for D (5 bases). The CDR3 extends over 14 amino acids. Germline V lookup: CDR1 SNHLY, CDR2 FYNNEI. Trimming cost V 1 base and J 4 bases, with 10 bases left between them. Combining the CDR3 with reference TRBV2 and TRBJ1-1 gives the whole variable domain EPEVTQTPSHQVTQMGQEVILRCVPISNHLYFYWYRQILGQKVEFLVSFYNNEISEKSEIFDDQFSVERPDGSNFTLKIRSTKLEDSAMYFCASSEVVGGTEAFFGQGTRLTVV.

The J gene is TRBJ1-1, the V gene TRBV7-3; the D is unclear. V lost 2 bases and J 3 bases, leaving 10 bases between the germline ends. Germline assignment: CDR1 SGHTA and CDR2 FQGTGA. CDR3 length: 14 amino acids. The CDR3 loop reads CASSLLGRDTEAFF. For the CDR3, the DNA is TGTGCCAGCAGCTTACTGGGGAGAGACACTGAAGCTTTCTTT.

The chain is built from TRBV6-1 and TRBJ2-2; the match to TRBD2 covers 10 bases. The CDR3 has 19 residues. V dropped 2 bases and J dropped 1; count of bases not matched to a gene: 10. From germline, CDR1 is MNHNS and CDR2 SASEGT. CDR3 loop: CASSERPSGGALNTGELFF. The CDR3 region has the DNA TGTGCCAGCAGTGAACGGCCTAGCGGGGGAGCTCTGAACACCGGGGAGCTGTTTTTT.

V usage is TRBV5-1 and J usage is TRBJ1-1, with D tentatively TRBD1 (6 bases). CDR3 size: 16 residues. CDR1 SGHRS and CDR2 YFSETQ come from the germline V gene. Trimming removed 4 bases from V and 1 base from J, with 17 bases in between. This CDR3 reads CASSALQGRSNTEAFF. The CDR3 nucleotides are TGCGCCAGCAGCGCACTACAGGGTCGGTCGAACACTGAAGCTTTCTTT.

The gene calls are TRBV7-7 and TRBJ2-2; D is possibly TRBD1 or TRBD2 (6 bases each). V was cut by 4 bases and J by 2 bases, with 14 bases left in between. This CDR3 region has 16 residues. Germline V gene sequence: CDR1 SSHAT, CDR2 FNYEAQ (reference sequence). CDR3 sequence reads: CASSSPEGGNTGELFF. The CDR3 bases are TGTGCCAGCAGCTCTCCGGAGGGGGGAAACACCGGGGAGCTGTTTTTT.

The V gene is TRBV19, the J gene TRBJ1-5; D may be TRBD1 (5 bases). Germline values: CDR1 LNHDA, CDR2 SQIVND (reference sequence). The ends were cut back, 1 base at V and 3 bases at J, with 10 bases in the middle. The CDR3 is made up of 15 amino acids. This CDR3 reads CASSIAAGLNQPQHF. The CDR3 coding sequence is TGTGCCAGTAGTATAGCGGCAGGGCTCAATCAGCCCCAGCATTTT.

This sequence joins TRBV11-1 and TRBJ1-2; TRBD1 might be the D (6 bases). This CDR3 region has 13 residues. V lost 4 bases and J lost 3, with 9 bases in between. Germline V gene sequence: CDR1 SGHAT, CDR2 FQDESV (reference sequence). This chain's CDR3 is CASSSQGHYGYTF. CDR3 nucleotide sequence: TGTGCCAGCAGCTCACAGGGACACTATGGCTACACCTTC.

The chain couples TRBV4-1 to TRBJ2-7; D is possibly TRBD2 (7 bases). The CDR3 is 15 residues long. Germline V gives CDR1 MGHRA, CDR2 YSYEKL. With 1 base removed from V and 2 bases from J, the gap between germline ends came to 12 bases. CDR3 sequence reads: CASSQGRGGPYEQYF. The CDR3 bases are TGCGCCAGCAGCCAAGGGAGGGGGGGCCCCTACGAGCAGTACTTC.

The gene calls are TRBV2 and TRBJ2-1; a weak D match, TRBD2 (5 bases). In germline, CDR1 is SNHLY, CDR2 FYNNEI. Trimming stripped 7 bases from V and 8 bases from J, with 15 bases between. The CDR3 extends over 13 amino acids. The CDR3 protein is CASNRLHLYEQFF. In nucleotides, the CDR3 is TGTGCCAGCAACAGACTACACCTCTATGAGCAGTTCTTC.

This clone was found once. The gene calls are TRBV11-2 and TRBJ2-2, with 7 positions matching TRBD1. The germline V gene has CDR1 SGHAT and CDR2 FQNNGV. CDR3 length equals 13 residues. J gave up 7 bases and V 5 bases, and 4 bases lay outside the gene matches. CDR3 amino acids: CASSETGRGELFF. As DNA, the CDR3 is TGTGCCAGCAGCGAGACAGGGCGCGGGGAGCTGTTTTTT.

Here the CDR3 DNA reads TGTGCCAGCAGCTCCACTAGCGGTGTCGGGGATACGCAGTATTTT. This sequence encodes CASSSTSGVGDTQYF. V is TRBV13 and J is TRBJ2-3, with TRBD2 matching 8 bases. Looked up from germline, CDR1 is PRHDT and CDR2 is FYEKMQ (reference sequence). CDR3 length: 15 amino acids. With 4 bases clipped from V and 6 bases from J, the junction kept 9 bases outside the gene matches.

The rearrangement joins TRBV9 to TRBJ1-2, with D tentatively TRBD1 (6 bases). CDR3 length: 15 amino acids. Germline CDR1 is SGDLS and CDR2 is YYNGEE. V lost 0 bases to trimming and J lost 5 bases, with 14 bases between them. The CDR3 sequence: CASSVAWQGSYGYTF. CDR3 coding DNA: TGTGCCAGCAGCGTAGCTTGGCAGGGGAGTTATGGCTACACCTTC.

The rearrangement joins TRBV7-3 to TRBJ2-1; D gene unclear. This CDR3 contains 16 residues. Germline CDR1 is SGHTA and CDR2 is FQGTGA. With 5 bases removed from V and 5 bases from J, the gap between germline ends came to 19 bases. The CDR3 sequence is CASSRLGASSDNEQFF. CDR3 in DNA: TGTGCCAGCAGCCGCTTAGGAGCCTCCTCTGACAATGAGCAGTTCTTC.

This clone was detected once. The chain recombines TRBV28 with TRBJ1-4; D remains ambiguous. Trimming pared 3 bases from V and 7 bases from J, leaving 15 bases between. The CDR3 is 15 amino acids. Germline lookup yields CDR1 MDHEN and CDR2 SYDVKM. CDR3 amino acids: CASSFSAGGFEKLFF. The CDR3 coding sequence is TGTGCCAGCAGTTTTTCGGCCGGCGGATTTGAAAAACTGTTTTTT.

In this sample, this clone turned up a few times. This chain uses TRBV7-3 with TRBJ2-6; no definite D call. The V gene lost 2 bases and the J gene lost 0 bases, with 5 bases spanning the gap. Germline CDR1 is SGHTA and CDR2 is FQGTGA. The CDR3 is 15 residues long. CDR3 residues: CASSLGVSGANVLTF. DNA of the CDR3: TGTGCCAGCAGCTTAGGAGTCTCTGGGGCCAACGTCCTGACTTTC.

The DNA for the CDR3 is TGTGCCAGCAGCGGTCGAGGGTACAGGGACTCCAACACTGAAGCTTTCTTT. It specifies CASSGRGYRDSNTEAFF. The rearrangement joins TRBV5-5 to TRBJ1-1; tentative D call: TRBD1 (6 bases). The CDR3 sequence is 17 residues long. The V and J ends lost 4 bases and 2 bases respectively, with 21 bases between them. Germline CDR1 and CDR2: SGHKS and YYEKEE (reference sequence).

The V and J genes are TRBV12-3 or TRBV12-4 and TRBJ2-3; tentative D call: TRBD2 (6 bases). The V end was cut by 5 bases, the J end by 5 bases, with 11 bases between. There are 13 residues in the CDR3. The CDR3 sequence: CASSGTRRDTQYF. CDR3 bases: TGTGCCAGCAGTGGGACTCGAAGAGATACGCAGTATTTT.

The V and J genes are TRBV3-1 (or the pseudogene TRBV3-2) and TRBJ1-5, with D possibly being TRBD1 (6 bases). V was trimmed by 0 bases and J by 10 bases, leaving 19 bases between them. CDR1 LGHDT and CDR2 YNNKEL come from the germline V gene (reference sequence). CDR3 length: 16 residues. The CDR3 nucleotides read TGTGCCAGCAGCCAAGATAACAGCGGACAGCGAAAACCCCAGCATTTT. As protein: CASSQDNSGQRKPQHF.

This clone was seen only once. The rearrangement uses TRBV7-2 and TRBJ2-5, with D uncertain. V shed 5 bases and J shed 2 bases, with 12 bases lying between them. The CDR3 consists of 14 residues. Per the germline V gene, CDR1 is SGHTA and CDR2 is FQGNSA. The CDR3 loop is CASSRTGPQETQYF. The CDR3 DNA sequence: TGTGCCAGCAGCCGTACCGGGCCGCAAGAGACCCAGTACTTC.

This clone has a handful of counts. The chain links TRBV5-8 to TRBJ1-6; no clear D gene. CDR3 size: 15 residues. Germline CDR1 SGHTS, CDR2 YDEGEE. The V gene lost 0 bases and the J gene lost 3 bases, with 7 bases spanning the gap. CDR3 loop: CASSLASNYNSPLHF. The CDR3 nucleotides read TGTGCCAGCAGCTTGGCCAGCAACTATAATTCACCCCTCCACTTT.

The rearrangement uses TRBV19 and TRBJ1-2; maybe TRBD1 (6 bases). Germline CDR1 LNHDA, CDR2 SQIVND (reference sequence). The length of the CDR3 is 13 residues. V lost 3 bases and J 2 bases, leaving 7 bases between the germline ends. For the CDR3, the DNA is TGTGCCAGTAGTATCGACAGGAACTATGGCTACACCTTC. Protein sequence: CASSIDRNYGYTF.

The genes are TRBV19 and TRBJ1-1, with unresolved D. V lost 3 bases and J lost 0, with 5 bases in between. This CDR3 spans 13 amino acids. CDR1 LNHDA and CDR2 SQIVND come from the germline V gene (reference sequence). CDR3 region: CASSIEMNTEAFF. CDR3 nucleotide sequence: TGTGCCAGTAGTATCGAAATGAACACTGAAGCTTTCTTT.

The chain links TRBV9 to TRBJ2-1; D is unclear. Trimming cost V 0 bases and J 4 bases, with 5 bases left between them. This CDR3 comprises 13 residues. Germline CDR1 and CDR2: SGDLS and YYNGEE. CDR3 residues: CASSVEQYNEQFF. The CDR3 region has the DNA TGTGCCAGCAGCGTAGAACAGTACAATGAGCAGTTCTTC.

The count of this clone is one. J is TRBJ1-1 and V is TRBV20-1; D is unresolved. The germline gives CDR1 DFQATT, CDR2 SNEGSKA (reference sequence). V was clipped by 5 bases and J by 5 bases, with 9 bases between them. The CDR3 covers 11 residues. CDR3 bases: TGCAGTGCTCCAAGGGAGACTGAAGCTTTCTTT. Translation gives CSAPRETEAFF.

The rearrangement links TRBV25-1 to TRBJ2-5; D gene unclear. Germline CDR1 MGHDK, CDR2 SYGVNS. The V and J ends lost 3 bases and 2 bases respectively, with 4 bases between them. The CDR3 length is 12 residues. The CDR3 DNA follows: TGTGCCAGCAGTGACTGGCAAGAGACCCAGTACTTC. Amino acids: CASSDWQETQYF. Drawing the rest from reference TRBV25-1 and TRBJ2-5, the complete variable domain is EADIYQTPRYLVIGTGKKITLECSQTMGHDKMYWYQQDPGMELHLIHYSYGVNSTEKGDLSSESTVSRIRTEHFPLTLESARPSHTSQYLCASSDWQETQYFGPGTRLLVL.

The V gene is TRBV7-3, the J gene TRBJ1-1, with D unclear. The CDR3 totals 13 residues. Trimming took off 1 base at V and 0 bases at J, with 3 bases between the two ends. Looked up from germline, CDR1 is SGHTA and CDR2 is FQGTGA. This CDR3 is CASSLSMNTEAFF. DNA of the CDR3: TGTGCCAGCAGCTTAAGTATGAACACTGAAGCTTTCTTT.

V usage is TRBV5-6 and J usage is TRBJ1-2, with TRBD1 matching 11 bases. V trimming: 4 bases; J trimming: 6 bases; junction bases outside the gene matches: 8. The CDR3 consists of 15 residues. The germline V gene has CDR1 SGHDT and CDR2 YYEEEE. For the CDR3, the DNA is TGTGCCAGCAGCCACCGGGACAGGGGGAGGAATGGCTACACCTTC. Encoded protein: CASSHRDRGRNGYTF.